This is a list of T cell receptor beta chains from one sample in a study of T cells in Graves' hyperthyroidism and ophthalmopathy. Via MiXCR, TCRdb re-called the multiplex PCR reads, giving one row per CDR3 protein. The table includes about 640,000 distinct CDR3 sequences, roughly 15% detected once. The sequenced sample was blood. The receptors shown here come from a woman aged 50 to 60 with Graves' ophthalmopathy. The conserved cysteine and the conserved F or W are not part of the CDR3 here.

V gene: TRBV20-1
CDR3 protein: SASSGENIQY

V gene: TRBV20-1
CDR3 protein: SAGGGGPQH

V gene: TRBV28
CDR3 protein: ASSLAGVYEQY

V gene: TRBV29-1
CDR3 protein: SVTGRGHEQY

V gene: TRBV3-1
CDR3 protein: ASSPPSNTGELF

V gene: TRBV10-3
CDR3 protein: AIRTERTAYEQY

V gene: TRBV29-1
CDR3 protein: SVPTSGTLSGTQY

V gene: TRBV3-1
CDR3 protein: ASSPSRGHEQY

V gene: TRBV29-1
CDR3 protein: SVQVGSRDQPQH

V gene: TRBV6-2/TRBV6-3
CDR3 protein: ASSSGRSYGYT

V gene: TRBV6-2/TRBV6-3
CDR3 protein: ASSYSPTSLPGEQY

V gene: TRBV29-1
CDR3 protein: SVLKTGVVGNTIY

V gene: TRBV20-1
CDR3 protein: SARGLGTSSYNEQF

V gene: TRBV27
CDR3 protein: ASSLSGFQSPLH

V gene: TRBV28
CDR3 protein: ASSRRRGNTGELF

V gene: TRBV29-1
CDR3 protein: SVPDRVGVNEQF